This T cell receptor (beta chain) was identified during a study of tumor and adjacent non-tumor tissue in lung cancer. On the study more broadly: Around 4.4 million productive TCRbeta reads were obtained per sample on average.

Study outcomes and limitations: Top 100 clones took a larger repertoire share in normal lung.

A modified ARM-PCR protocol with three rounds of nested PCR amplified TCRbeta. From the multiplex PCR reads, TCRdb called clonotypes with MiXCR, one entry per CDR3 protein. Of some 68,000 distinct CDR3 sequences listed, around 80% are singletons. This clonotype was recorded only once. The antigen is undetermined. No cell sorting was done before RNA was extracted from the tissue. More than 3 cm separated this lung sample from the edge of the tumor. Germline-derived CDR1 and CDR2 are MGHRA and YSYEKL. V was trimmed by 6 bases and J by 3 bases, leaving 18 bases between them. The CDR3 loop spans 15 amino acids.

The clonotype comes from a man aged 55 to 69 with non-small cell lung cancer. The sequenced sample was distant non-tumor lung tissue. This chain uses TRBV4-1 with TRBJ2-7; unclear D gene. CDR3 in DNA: TGCGCCAGCAGTCTCCTTAGTGACACTGGCTACGAGCAGTACTTC. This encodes CASSLLSDTGYEQYF.